This TCR beta chain was sequenced during a study of blood T cells in healthy people across ages. This clonotype has at least ten counts. Germline lookup yields CDR1 MDHEN and CDR2 SYDVKM. CDR3 size: 11 residues. A sample-barcoded 5' primer and a J-beta primer mix were used in a second PCR of about 7 to 12 cycles. TCRdb fed the 5' RACE reads into MiXCR, producing one record per CDR3 protein. The data show hundreds of thousands of distinct CDR3 sequences, about 32% seen once. Material for sequencing was blood. The TCR was taken from a woman of 80 years or more in good health. The chain employs TRBV28 and TRBJ1-2; 8 bases align to TRBD1. The DNA of the CDR3 is TGTGGCGGGCGGACAGGGCCTATCTACACCTTC. The encoded protein is CGGRTGPIYTF.